Detailed here is one T cell receptor (beta chain). Its antigen is still unknown. No qualities accompany the bases; no much larger clone lies one base away. V is shortened by 0 bases, J by 0 bases, and the region joining them spans 14 bases. CDR1 is given as LGHNA and CDR2 as YSLEER, both from the germline V gene. The CDR3, from cysteine to phenylalanine, totals 17 residues. Only the CDR3 portion is preserved as DNA: 51 bases, with reading frame beginning at the first base. The data were obtained in a study of shared T cell receptors in the human thymus (dated by TCRdb to about 2021). Describing the broader study: The study examined how self-reactive, shared T-cell receptor alpha chains are generated in the human thymus.

Library prep was done by the immunoSEQ multiplex PCR assay. TCRdb provides this immuneACCESS table in a form limited to in-frame rearrangements. Some clones are lacking; in checked studies, under half of them reflect an unresolved V gene, and why the rest are absent is not known. This sample has 550,000 to 800,000 clones in its table, and 75% to 90% of those were observed once. The top ten constitute roughly 0.01% of the sample. Separately, the same data were catalogued under a study of human thymus T cells. The other study reports the following: The donors were immunologically healthy infants in Finland who had open corrective cardiac surgery for congenital heart defects. The thymus tissue came from surgical resects taken out during corrective cardiac surgery. Both the thymic and the peripheral blood repertoires appeared to show biased V and J gene segment usage. The related research reported highly overlapping thymic TCR repertoires among unrelated individuals. TCR alpha and beta repertoires from roughly 8 infant thymus samples and a few related peripheral blood samples were characterized in the study. Donor ages ranging from about 6 to 244 days were recorded, and five to seven male and a couple of female infants were included in the cohort. Thymocytes were freed from the tissue by mechanical means and kept at -70 degrees C as pellets of roughly 9.5-31 million cells. Genomic DNA was extracted from frozen cell pellets with a QIAsymphony instrument. TCRB and TCRAD loci were amplified from a standardized quantity of quality-controlled genomic DNA using the immunoSEQ multiplex PCR assay. The amplicons spanned the V(D)J region and were long enough to cover the CDR3 and allow V and J genes to be identified. The commercial immunoSEQ service was used to sequence amplicons on an Illumina platform. Primer bias and sequencing errors were corrected using previously described methods, and TCRAD and TCRB definitions followed the IMGT database. The repertoires were analysed using immunoSEQ Analyzer 3.0 and VDJTools for basic statistics, V/J segment usage, diversity estimates, rarefaction and pairwise overlap. Diversity was estimated using the Chao1, ChaoE, Efron-Thisted, Shannon and inverse Simpson indices, and was also estimated on datasets down-sampled to the size of the smallest sample. Repertoire overlap was assessed by strict matching of CDR3 nucleotide sequence, V gene and J gene, and clustering was done by Jaccard-based multidimensional scaling. On average, thymus samples gave about 810,000 unique TCRB clonotypes, whereas blood samples gave around 80,000.

The V gene is TRBV4-3 and the J gene is TRBJ1-1, with the D gene uncertain. The sequencing sample was made of thymocytes. This receptor was taken from a girl under three years old with a congenital heart defect. Donor details come from another sample of the same person, matched by shared clones. The DNA is TGCGCCAGCAGCCAAGACCGCGCGATAATCATGAACACTGAAGCTTTCTTT. It specifies CASSQDRAIIMNTEAFF.